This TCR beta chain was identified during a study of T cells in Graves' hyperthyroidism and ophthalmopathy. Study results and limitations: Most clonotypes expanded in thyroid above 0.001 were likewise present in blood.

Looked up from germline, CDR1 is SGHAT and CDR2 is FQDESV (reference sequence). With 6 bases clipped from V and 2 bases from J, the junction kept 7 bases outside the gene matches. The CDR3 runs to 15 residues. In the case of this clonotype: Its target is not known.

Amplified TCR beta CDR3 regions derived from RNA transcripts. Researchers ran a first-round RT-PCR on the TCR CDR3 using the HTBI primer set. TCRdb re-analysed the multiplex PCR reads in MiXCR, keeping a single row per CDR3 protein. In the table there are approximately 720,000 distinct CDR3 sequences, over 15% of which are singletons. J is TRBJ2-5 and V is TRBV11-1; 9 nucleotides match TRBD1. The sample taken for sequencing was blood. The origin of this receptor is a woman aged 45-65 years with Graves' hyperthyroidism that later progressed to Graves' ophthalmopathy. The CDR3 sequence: CASRGRDRAQETQYF. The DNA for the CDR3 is TGTGCCAGCAGGGGACGGGACAGGGCACAAGAGACCCAGTACTTC. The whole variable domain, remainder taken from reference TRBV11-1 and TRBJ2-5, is EAEVAQSPRYKITEKSQAVAFWCDPISGHATLYWYRQILGQGPELLVQFQDESVVDDSQLPKDRFSAERLKGVDSTLKIQPAELGDSAMYLCASRGRDRAQETQYFGPGTRLLVL.